These 29 T cell receptor beta chains originate from one sample sequenced in a study of T cells expressing NK-cell markers. TCRdb re-called the 5' RACE reads and shows each CDR3 protein once, DNA omitted. The specimen's table records around 470,000 distinct CDR3 sequences. The sequencing sample was made of blood T cells: a sorted CD56 or NKG2C T cell subset, CD4+ or CD8+ T cells, or bulk PBMC T cells (not recorded which). These receptors were obtained from a woman aged 50 to 65 in good health.

The chain recombines TRBV7-9 with TRBJ2-1; TCRdb's D call of TRBD2 is untestable without DNA. This CDR3 is 16 amino acids long. Germline CDR1 is SEHNR and CDR2 is FQNEAQ (reference sequence). The CDR3 protein is CASSPKTSGNYNEQFF.

This chain links TRBV15 with TRBJ1-2; the TCRdb D gene call, TRBD1, has no DNA to confirm it. Germline V gives CDR1 LNHNV, CDR2 YYDKDF (reference sequence). This CDR3 region has 16 residues. This CDR3 reads CATSRGTGKSGYGYTF.

The chain employs TRBV10-2 and TRBJ2-3. Looked up from germline, CDR1 is WSHSY and CDR2 is SAAADI. The CDR3 totals 15 residues. CDR3 in amino acids: CASSVASSSTDTQYF.

This chain uses TRBV7-3 with TRBJ2-5. Germline loops: CDR1 SGHTA, CDR2 FQGTGA. This CDR3 spans 12 amino acids. The CDR3 reads CASSLKEETQYF.

This chain joins TRBV27 and TRBJ1-5. The CDR3 spans 15 residues. CDR1 is MNHEY and CDR2 is SMNVEV in the germline V gene (reference sequence). Here the CDR3 reads CASSLVGYSNQPQHF.

The CDR3 is CASRTNPHGTQYF. This chain joins TRBV6-5 and TRBJ2-5. Germline V gene lookup returns CDR1 MNHEY and CDR2 SVGAGI. CDR3 length equals 13 residues.

The genes are TRBV4-1 and TRBJ2-5; TCRdb outputs TRBD2, but without DNA this stays unchecked. The CDR3 sequence is 14 residues long. Germline V gene data show CDR1 as MGHRA and CDR2 as YSYEKL. The CDR3 loop reads CASRGGKMGETQYF.

This chain connects TRBV5-6 to TRBJ2-1; TCRdb names TRBD2, which stays unverified in the absence of DNA. The CDR3 runs to 19 residues. Germline V gives CDR1 SGHDT, CDR2 YYEEEE. The CDR3 loop reads CASSSGSGGRVIKYNEQFF.

V usage is TRBV9 and J usage is TRBJ2-4. Germline V CDR1 and CDR2: SGDLS, YYNGEE. This CDR3 spans 15 amino acids. Here the CDR3 reads CASSVEGFSKNIQYF.

V usage is TRBV7-8 and J usage is TRBJ1-3. Germline CDR1 and CDR2: SGHVS and FQNEAQ. The CDR3 runs to 15 residues. The CDR3 sequence is CASSLGRLDGNTIYF.

CDR3 in amino acids: CASSQTAYTGGNEQFF. The chain is built from TRBV14 and TRBJ2-1; there is no DNA to check the TCRdb D call of TRBD1. CDR3 size: 16 residues. The germline gives CDR1 SGHDN, CDR2 FVKESK.

V usage is TRBV2 and J usage is TRBJ2-2; absent DNA, TCRdb's TRBD1 call cannot be checked. The V gene's germline CDR1 is SNHLY and CDR2 FYNNEI. The CDR3 runs 17 residues. CDR3 loop: CASSEAPSPTGTGELFF.

This chain links TRBV6-5 with TRBJ2-1. The CDR3 is 11 amino acids. Per germline, CDR1 MNHEY and CDR2 SVGAGI. CDR3: CASTQGREQFF.

This chain connects TRBV12-3 or TRBV12-4 to TRBJ1-5; the D call of TRBD1 rests on TCRdb alone, since no DNA is present to check it. This CDR3 is 17 amino acids long. The CDR3 loop reads CASTLELGGYSNQPQHF.

This chain links TRBV7-7 with TRBJ2-1; lacking DNA, the TRBD2 call made by TCRdb goes unchecked. The CDR3 is made up of 13 amino acids. Germline loops: CDR1 SSHAT, CDR2 FNYEAQ (reference sequence). CDR3 region: CASSPSPMGEQFF.

The chain employs TRBV3-1 and TRBJ1-1. The CDR3 spans 14 residues. Germline values: CDR1 LGHDT, CDR2 YNNKEL (reference sequence). The CDR3 is CASSPGLWNTEAFF.

The chain carries TRBV5-4 and TRBJ1-2. Per germline, CDR1 SGHNT and CDR2 YYREEE (reference sequence). The CDR3 sequence is 14 residues long. The CDR3 loop reads CASSLTGSSYGYTF.

This chain connects TRBV2 to TRBJ2-1; checking the TCRdb D call of TRBD1 is not possible without DNA. Germline V CDR1 and CDR2: SNHLY, FYNNEI. This CDR3 contains 14 residues. The CDR3 region is CASSEARGATEQFF.

The chain has TRBV20-1 and TRBJ2-2. Per the germline V gene, CDR1 is DFQATT and CDR2 is SNEGSKA (reference sequence). CDR3 length: 12 amino acids. The CDR3 spells CSVRRNTGELFF.

The chain links TRBV12-3 or TRBV12-4 to TRBJ1-2; TCRdb's D call of TRBD1 is untestable without DNA. The CDR3 is 13 amino acids. CDR3 loop: CASSKGTGDGYTF.

The chain joins TRBV7-7 to TRBJ2-2; TCRdb gives TRBD1 as the D gene, but with no DNA this cannot be confirmed. This CDR3 has 15 residues. Germline-derived CDR1 and CDR2 are SSHAT and FNYEAQ (reference sequence). CDR3: CASSPRQPGTGELFF.

The chain employs TRBV28 and TRBJ2-5; without DNA, the TCRdb call of TRBD2 cannot be checked. Germline lookup yields CDR1 MDHEN and CDR2 SYDVKM. This CDR3 contains 17 residues. The CDR3 loop reads CASSLRGPGTSGSAQYF.

The chain joins TRBV12-3 or TRBV12-4 to TRBJ2-7; TCRdb names TRBD2, which stays unverified in the absence of DNA. CDR3 length equals 18 residues. CDR3 sequence: CASSTLGAGGPLGYEQYF.

The chain uses TRBV5-1 and TRBJ1-2; the TRBD1 assignment by TCRdb is unverifiable without DNA. CDR3 length: 17 residues. Germline values: CDR1 SGHRS, CDR2 YFSETQ. CDR3: CASRDGRGPVANYGYTF.

This chain links TRBV20-1 with TRBJ2-7; the D call of TRBD1 rests on TCRdb alone, since no DNA is present to check it. Germline V gene lookup returns CDR1 DFQATT and CDR2 SNEGSKA (reference sequence). The CDR3 totals 14 residues. CDR3 amino acids: CSARSLAGPYEQYF.

This sequence joins TRBV10-3 and TRBJ2-3; no DNA is available, so the TRBD1 call from TCRdb remains unchecked. Germline loops: CDR1 ENHRY, CDR2 SYGVKD. The CDR3 runs 14 residues. This CDR3 reads CATKGRGVADTQYF.

This rearrangement joins TRBV20-1 to TRBJ2-5; as DNA is missing, the TRBD1 call by TCRdb cannot be tested. The germline CDR1 and CDR2 sequences are DFQATT and SNEGSKA (reference sequence). This CDR3 is 12 amino acids long. CDR3 sequence reads: CANTGPGETQYF.

The chain links TRBV6-5 to TRBJ2-2; the TRBD1 assignment by TCRdb is unverifiable without DNA. The CDR3 is 16 amino acids. The germline V gene has CDR1 MNHEY and CDR2 SVGAGI. The CDR3 reads CASSQIGTGIGGELFF.

The CDR3 region is CASSLFGAVQQEQYF. V and J are TRBV5-1 and TRBJ2-7; lacking DNA, the TRBD2 call made by TCRdb goes unchecked. This CDR3 spans 15 amino acids. CDR1 and CDR2 from the germline V gene are SGHRS and YFSETQ.